This T cell receptor (beta chain) emerged from a study of T cell repertoires in cytomegalovirus infection. Study-level background: It was recently identified HLA-C-restricted and well-studied HLA-B-restricted CMV epitopes that the study used.

On this clonotype: Its matching antigen is unknown.

The CDR3 covers 20 residues. Trimming removed 5 bases from V and 0 bases from J; junction bases left unmatched: 11. The germline gives CDR1 KGHDR, CDR2 SFDVKD. TCRdb re-called the reads through MiXCR, storing one row per CDR3 protein. The table records roughly 500,000 distinct CDR3 sequences, more than 30% of them present only once. V and J are TRBV24-1 and TRBJ2-1; 14 bases fit TRBD2. The clonotype originates from a human donor in good health (CMV status not recorded). Some clones in this sample may be carry-over from other donors' samples. The sample consisted of cultured PBMCs, taken from culture after CMV antigen stimulation. As DNA, the CDR3 is TGTGCCACCAGTGCTCGGACTAGCGGGAGGATCGGGAGCTCCTACAATGAGCAGTTCTTC. Translating it yields CATSARTSGRIGSSYNEQFF.